Sequencing of this T cell receptor beta chain was carried out in a study of cytomegalovirus exposure and HLA in healthy donors. Overall study results and limits: Common viral pathogens seemed to be connected with several of the most significant clusters, according to a later analysis.

The PCR ran on 60 Vbeta and 13 Jbeta primers. This table comes from immunoSEQ multiplex PCR, and its TCRdb copy is limited to in-frame clones, with some not included. The sample holds about 150,000 clones, 65% to 75% seen once. These donors, healthy bone marrow donors, were studied. The germline gives CDR1 SGHTA, CDR2 FQGTGA. This CDR3 spans 14 amino acids. V was pared by 1 base and J by 1 base, with 4 bases between. As concerns this clone: Its antigen is not known.

The sequencing input was PBMCs. The origin of this receptor is a man aged 18-30 years in good health and CMV-seronegative. The rearrangement uses TRBV7-3 and TRBJ2-2; unclear D gene. CDR3 region: CASSLNRNTGELFF. As DNA, the CDR3 is TGTGCCAGCAGCTTAAACAGGAACACCGGGGAGCTGTTTTTT.